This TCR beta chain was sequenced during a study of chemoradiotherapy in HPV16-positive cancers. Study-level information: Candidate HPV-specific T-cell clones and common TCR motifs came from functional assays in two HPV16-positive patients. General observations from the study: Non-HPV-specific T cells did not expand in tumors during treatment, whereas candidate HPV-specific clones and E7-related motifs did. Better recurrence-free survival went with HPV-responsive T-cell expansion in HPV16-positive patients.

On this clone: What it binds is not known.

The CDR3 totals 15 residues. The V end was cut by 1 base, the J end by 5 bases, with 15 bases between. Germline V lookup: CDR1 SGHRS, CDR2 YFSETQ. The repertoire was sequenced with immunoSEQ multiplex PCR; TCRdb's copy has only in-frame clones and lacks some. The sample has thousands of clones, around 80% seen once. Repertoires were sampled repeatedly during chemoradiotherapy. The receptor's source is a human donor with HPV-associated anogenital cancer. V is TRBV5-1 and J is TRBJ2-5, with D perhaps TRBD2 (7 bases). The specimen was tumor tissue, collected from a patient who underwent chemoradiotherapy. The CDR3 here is CASSLIGGQAETQYF. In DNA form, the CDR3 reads TGCGCCAGCAGCTTGATCGGGGGGCAGGCCGAGACCCAGTACTTC. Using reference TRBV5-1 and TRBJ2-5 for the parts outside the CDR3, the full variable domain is KAGVTQTPRYLIKTRGQQVTLSCSPISGHRSVSWYQQTPGQGLQFLFEYFSETQRNKGNFPGRFSGRQFSNSRSEMNVSTLELGDSALYLCASSLIGGQAETQYFGPGTRLLVL.